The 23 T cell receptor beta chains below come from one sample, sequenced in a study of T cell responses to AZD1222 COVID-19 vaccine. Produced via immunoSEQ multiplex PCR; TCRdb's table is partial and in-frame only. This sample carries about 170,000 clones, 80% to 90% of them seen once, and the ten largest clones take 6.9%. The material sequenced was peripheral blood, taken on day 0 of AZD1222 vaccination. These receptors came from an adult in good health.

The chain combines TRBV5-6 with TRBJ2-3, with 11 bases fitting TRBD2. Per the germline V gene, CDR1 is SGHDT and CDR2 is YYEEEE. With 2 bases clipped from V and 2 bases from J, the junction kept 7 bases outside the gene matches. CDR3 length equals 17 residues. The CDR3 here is CASSLMSSGGFTDTQYF. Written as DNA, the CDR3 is TGTGCCAGCAGCTTAATGTCTAGCGGGGGGTTCACAGATACGCAGTATTTT. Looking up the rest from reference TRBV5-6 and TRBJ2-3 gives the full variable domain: DAGVTQSPTHLIKTRGQQVTLRCSPKSGHDTVSWYQQALGQGPQFIFQYYEEEERQRGNFPDRFSGHQFPNYSSELNVNALLLGDSALYLCASSLMSSGGFTDTQYFGPGTRLTVL.

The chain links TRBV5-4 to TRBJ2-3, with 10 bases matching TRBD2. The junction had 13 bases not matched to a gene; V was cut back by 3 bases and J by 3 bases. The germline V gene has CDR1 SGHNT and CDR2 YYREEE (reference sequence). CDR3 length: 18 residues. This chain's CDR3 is CASSSGTAGGLGTDTQYF. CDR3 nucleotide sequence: TGTGCCAGCAGCTCGGGAACAGCGGGGGGGCTAGGGACAGATACGCAGTATTTT.

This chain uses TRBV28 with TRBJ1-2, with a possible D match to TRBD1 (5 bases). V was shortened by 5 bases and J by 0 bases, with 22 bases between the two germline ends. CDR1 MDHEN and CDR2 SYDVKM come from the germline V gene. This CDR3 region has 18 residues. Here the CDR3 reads CASSRRGFRPGANYGYTF. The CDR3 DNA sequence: TGTGCCAGCAGTAGGCGGGGGTTTAGGCCTGGGGCTAACTATGGCTACACCTTC.

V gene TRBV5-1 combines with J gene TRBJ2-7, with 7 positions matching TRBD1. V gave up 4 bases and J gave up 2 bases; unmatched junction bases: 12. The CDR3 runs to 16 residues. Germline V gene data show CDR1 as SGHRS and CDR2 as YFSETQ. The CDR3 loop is CASSSNTGTAAYEQYV. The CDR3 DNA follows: TGCGCCAGCAGCAGTAATACCGGGACAGCCGCCTACGAGCAGTACGTC.

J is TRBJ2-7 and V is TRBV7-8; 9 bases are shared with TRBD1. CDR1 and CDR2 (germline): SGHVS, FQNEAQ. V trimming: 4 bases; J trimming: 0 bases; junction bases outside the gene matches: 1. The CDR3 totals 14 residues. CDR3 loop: CASSSGQGSYEQYV. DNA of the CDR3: TGTGCCAGCAGCTCGGGACAGGGCTCCTACGAGCAGTACGTC.

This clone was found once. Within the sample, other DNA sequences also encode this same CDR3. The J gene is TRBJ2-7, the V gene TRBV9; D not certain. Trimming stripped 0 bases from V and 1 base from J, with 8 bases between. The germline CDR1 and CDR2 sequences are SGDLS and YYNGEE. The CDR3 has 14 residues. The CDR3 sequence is CASSVGGESYEQYF. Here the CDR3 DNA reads TGTGCCAGCAGCGTAGGCGGTGAATCCTACGAGCAGTACTTC.

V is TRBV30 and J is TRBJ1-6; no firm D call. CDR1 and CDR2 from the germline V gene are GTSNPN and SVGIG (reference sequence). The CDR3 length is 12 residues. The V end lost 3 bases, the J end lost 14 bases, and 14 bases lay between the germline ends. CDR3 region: CAWRREPSALHF. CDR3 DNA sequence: TGTGCCTGGAGGAGGGAACCGTCAGCCCTCCACTTT.

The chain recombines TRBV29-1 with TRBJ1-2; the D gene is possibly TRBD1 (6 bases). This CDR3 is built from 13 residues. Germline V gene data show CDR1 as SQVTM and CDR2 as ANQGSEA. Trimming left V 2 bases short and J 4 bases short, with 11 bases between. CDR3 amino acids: CSVEQGISYGYTF. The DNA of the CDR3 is TGCAGCGTTGAACAGGGGATCAGCTATGGCTACACCTTC. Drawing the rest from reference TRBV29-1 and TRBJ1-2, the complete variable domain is SAVISQKPSRDICQRGTSLTIQCQVDSQVTMMFWYRQQPGQSLTLIATANQGSEATYESGFVIDKFPISRPNLTFSTLTVSNMSPEDSSIYLCSVEQGISYGYTFGSGTRLTVV.

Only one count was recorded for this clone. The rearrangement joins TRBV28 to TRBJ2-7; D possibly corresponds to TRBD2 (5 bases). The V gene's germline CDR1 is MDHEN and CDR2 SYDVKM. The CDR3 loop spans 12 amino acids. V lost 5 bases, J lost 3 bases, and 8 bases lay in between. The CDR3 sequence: CASSVRGYEQYF. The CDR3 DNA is TGTGCCAGCAGTGTACGGGGCTACGAGCAGTACTTC.

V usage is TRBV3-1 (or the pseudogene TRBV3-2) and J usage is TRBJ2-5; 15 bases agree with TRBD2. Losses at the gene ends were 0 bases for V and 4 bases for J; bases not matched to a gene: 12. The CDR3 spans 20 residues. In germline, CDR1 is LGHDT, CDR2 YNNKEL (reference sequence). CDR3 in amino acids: CASSQETGLAGGRLGETQYF. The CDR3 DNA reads TGTGCCAGCAGCCAAGAAACCGGACTAGCGGGGGGGCGGTTAGGAGAGACCCAGTACTTC.

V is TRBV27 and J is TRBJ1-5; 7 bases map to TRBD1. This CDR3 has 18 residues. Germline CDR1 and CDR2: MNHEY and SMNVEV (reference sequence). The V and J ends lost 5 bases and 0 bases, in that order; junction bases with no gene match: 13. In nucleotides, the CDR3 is TGTGCCAGCAGTCCGTTGGGACCGGGACAGTTTAGCAATCAGCCCCAGCATTTT. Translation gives CASSPLGPGQFSNQPQHF.

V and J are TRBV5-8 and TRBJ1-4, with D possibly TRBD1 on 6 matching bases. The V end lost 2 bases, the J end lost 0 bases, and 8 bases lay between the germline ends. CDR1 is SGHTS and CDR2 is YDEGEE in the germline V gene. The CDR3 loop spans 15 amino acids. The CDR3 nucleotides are TGTGCCAGCAGCTTCGGGACATCAACTAATGAAAAACTGTTTTTT. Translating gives CASSFGTSTNEKLFF. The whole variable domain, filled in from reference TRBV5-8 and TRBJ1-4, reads EAGVTQSPTHLIKTRGQQATLRCSPISGHTSVYWYQQALGLGLQFLLWYDEGEERNRGNFPPRFSGRQFPNYSSELNVNALELEDSALYLCASSFGTSTNEKLFFGSGTQLSVL.

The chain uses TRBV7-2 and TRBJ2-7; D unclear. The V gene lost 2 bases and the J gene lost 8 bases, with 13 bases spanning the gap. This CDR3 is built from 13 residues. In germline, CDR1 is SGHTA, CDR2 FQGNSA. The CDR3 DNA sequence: TGTGCCAGCAGCTTAATTGGCAAACGGAAGCAGTACTTC. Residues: CASSLIGKRKQYF.

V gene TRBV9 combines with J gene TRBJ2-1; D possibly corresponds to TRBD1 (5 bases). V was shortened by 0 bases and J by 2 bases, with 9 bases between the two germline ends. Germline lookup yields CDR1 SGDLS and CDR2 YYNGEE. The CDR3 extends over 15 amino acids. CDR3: CASSVGQGPYNEQFF. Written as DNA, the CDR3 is TGTGCCAGCAGCGTAGGGCAGGGCCCCTACAATGAGCAGTTCTTC.

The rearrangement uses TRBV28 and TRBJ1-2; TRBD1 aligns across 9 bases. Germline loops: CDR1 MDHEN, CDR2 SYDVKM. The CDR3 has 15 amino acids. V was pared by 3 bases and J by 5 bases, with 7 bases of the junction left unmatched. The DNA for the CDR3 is TGTGCCAGCAGTTTGAAGGGACAGGGAAAATATGGCTACACCTTC. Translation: CASSLKGQGKYGYTF.

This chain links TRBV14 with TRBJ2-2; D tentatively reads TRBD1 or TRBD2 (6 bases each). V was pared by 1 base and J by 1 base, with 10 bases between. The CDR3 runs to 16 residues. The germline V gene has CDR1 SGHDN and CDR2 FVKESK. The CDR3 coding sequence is TGTGCCAGCAGCCAAGGAGGGGGGCGGAACACCGGGGAGCTGTTTTTT. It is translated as CASSQGGGRNTGELFF.

The CDR3 nucleotides are TGTGCCATCAGGGATAAAGCGACAGGATCCGACGAGCAGTACTTC. Residues: CAIRDKATGSDEQYF. The chain recombines TRBV10-3 with TRBJ2-7; tentative D call: TRBD1 (6 bases). Germline loops: CDR1 ENHRY, CDR2 SYGVKD. The CDR3 runs 15 residues. V gave up 6 bases and J gave up 5 bases, with 20 bases separating them.

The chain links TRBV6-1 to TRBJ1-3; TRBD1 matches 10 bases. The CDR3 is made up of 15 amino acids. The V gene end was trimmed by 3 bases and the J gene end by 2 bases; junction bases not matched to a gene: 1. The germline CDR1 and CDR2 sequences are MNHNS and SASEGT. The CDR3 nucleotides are TGTGCCAGCAGTGACGGGACAGGGGCTGGAAACACCATATATTTT. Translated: CASSDGTGAGNTIYF.

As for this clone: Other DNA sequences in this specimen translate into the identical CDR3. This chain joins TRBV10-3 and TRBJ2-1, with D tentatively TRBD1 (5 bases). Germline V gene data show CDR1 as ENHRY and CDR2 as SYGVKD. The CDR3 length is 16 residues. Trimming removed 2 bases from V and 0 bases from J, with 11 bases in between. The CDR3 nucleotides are TGTGCCATCAGTGAGGGGGCAAGGGGCTCCTACAATGAGCAGTTCTTC. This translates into CAISEGARGSYNEQFF.

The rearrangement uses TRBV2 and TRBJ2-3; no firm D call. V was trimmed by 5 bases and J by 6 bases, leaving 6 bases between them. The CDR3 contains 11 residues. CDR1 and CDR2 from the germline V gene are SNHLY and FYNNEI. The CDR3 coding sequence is TGTGCCAGCAGTTTACGGGATACGCAGTATTTT. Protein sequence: CASSLRDTQYF.

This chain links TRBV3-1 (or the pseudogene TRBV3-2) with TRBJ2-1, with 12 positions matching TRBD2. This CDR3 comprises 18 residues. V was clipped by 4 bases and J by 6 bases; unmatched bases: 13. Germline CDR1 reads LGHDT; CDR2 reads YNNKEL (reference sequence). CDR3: CASSRLTSGGFFSNEQFF. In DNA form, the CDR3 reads TGTGCCAGCAGCCGACTGACTAGCGGGGGCTTCTTTTCCAATGAGCAGTTCTTC.

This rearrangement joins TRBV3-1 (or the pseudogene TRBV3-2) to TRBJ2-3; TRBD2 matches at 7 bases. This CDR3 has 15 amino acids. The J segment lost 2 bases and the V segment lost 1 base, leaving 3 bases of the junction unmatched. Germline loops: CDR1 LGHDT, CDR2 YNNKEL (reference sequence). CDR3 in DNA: TGTGCCAGCAGCCAAGGGCGGGAGAACACAGATACGCAGTATTTT. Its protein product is CASSQGRENTDTQYF.

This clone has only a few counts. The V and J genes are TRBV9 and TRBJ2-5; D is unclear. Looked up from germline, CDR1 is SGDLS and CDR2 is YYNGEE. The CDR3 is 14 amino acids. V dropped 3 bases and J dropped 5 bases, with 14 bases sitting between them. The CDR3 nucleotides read TGTGCCAGCAGCGCCCACACAATGGGCGAGACCCAGTACTTC. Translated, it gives CASSAHTMGETQYF.